This is a list of T cell receptor beta chains from one sample in a study of T cells in Graves' hyperthyroidism and ophthalmopathy. MiXCR, run by TCRdb on the multiplex PCR reads, gives a single entry per CDR3 protein. In the table there are around 390,000 distinct CDR3 sequences, about 14% of which are singletons. The sample was blood. Receptors were obtained from a woman aged 25 to 39 with Graves' ophthalmopathy. CDR3s leave out the opening cysteine and the closing phenylalanine or tryptophan.

cdr3_aa	v_call	j_call
ACDREGNYGYT	TRBV28	TRBJ1-2
SATLGGGARETQY	TRBV20-1	TRBJ2-5
ASSPTGLAGGTYEQY	TRBV11-2	TRBJ2-7
ASSFRYETGGDRGANVLT	TRBV7-6	TRBJ2-6
ASGGHQAF	TRBV27	TRBJ1-1
ASSYRVTLLGEQF	TRBV6-6	TRBJ2-1
ASSLDGGSNQPQH	TRBV2	TRBJ1-5
ASSLGTSGGRGEQF	TRBV11-2	TRBJ2-1
SVGDIDSNQPQH	TRBV20-1	TRBJ1-5
ASSQGPGQGNTEAF	TRBV3-1	TRBJ1-1
ASSSSYTGELF	TRBV7-3	TRBJ2-2
ASSQEFGAQETQY	TRBV4-2	TRBJ2-5
ASRRTPEAF	TRBV28	TRBJ1-1
ASRGINSGNTIY	TRBV27	TRBJ1-3
ASSSAGALQETQY	TRBV5-1	TRBJ2-5
ASSSTRTSGGSSYNEQF	TRBV28	TRBJ2-1
AGERNTGELF	TRBV11-1	TRBJ2-2
ASSPGQGVNQPQH	TRBV2	TRBJ1-5
ASSPAASDTQY	TRBV27	TRBJ2-3
ASSPPAGSTDTQY	TRBV18	TRBJ2-3
ASSRTYGGARDTQY	TRBV14	TRBJ2-3
ASSVDGTFSGEQY	TRBV9	TRBJ2-7
AWRGTANTEAF	TRBV30	TRBJ1-1
SARRGDLQETQY	TRBV20-1	TRBJ2-5
ASSLALAGVSSYNEQF	TRBV5-1	TRBJ2-1
ASSKQTRWGTGELF	TRBV9	TRBJ2-2
SVAKGANEKLF	TRBV29-1	TRBJ1-4
SAPLASGGFTDTQY	TRBV20-1	TRBJ2-3
ASSPLPGELF	TRBV27	TRBJ2-2
ASRRGTVSPSYNSPLH	TRBV13	TRBJ1-6
ASSPPSQGENGYT	TRBV18	TRBJ1-2
ASSLSRRQANTEAF	TRBV5-1	TRBJ1-1
ASSGRQGMNTEAF	TRBV12-3/TRBV12-4	TRBJ1-1
ASSSGSPTGELF	TRBV5-1	TRBJ2-2
ASSLGVSSAHTDTQY	TRBV11-1	TRBJ2-3
ASSFPKLVGSDTQY	TRBV5-1	TRBJ2-3
ASSCLGQGASVNGYT	TRBV6-5	TRBJ1-2
AISESRGNTEAF	TRBV10-3	TRBJ1-1
ASSYSSFPGSYNSPLH	TRBV6-5	TRBJ1-6
ATSRGPVNTEAF	TRBV15	TRBJ1-1
ASSVGTGYGYT	TRBV9	TRBJ1-2
ASSGATGELF	TRBV6-1	TRBJ2-2
ASTRAGRGNTIY	TRBV10-1	TRBJ1-3
ASSAAVTGSDGYT	TRBV2	TRBJ1-2
ANPGPEAF	TRBV6-1	TRBJ1-1
AWREPGQLYEQY	TRBV30	TRBJ2-7
ASSESGFGQPQH	TRBV6-1	TRBJ1-5
ASSSSLLSPLH	TRBV5-8	TRBJ1-6
ASSGGQYGPLGNSPLH	TRBV7-4	TRBJ1-6
ASSLEGSLYGYT	TRBV5-1	TRBJ1-2
SAGPRRPAPQH	TRBV20-1	TRBJ1-5
SARDDILLLAGYNEQF	TRBV20-1	TRBJ2-1